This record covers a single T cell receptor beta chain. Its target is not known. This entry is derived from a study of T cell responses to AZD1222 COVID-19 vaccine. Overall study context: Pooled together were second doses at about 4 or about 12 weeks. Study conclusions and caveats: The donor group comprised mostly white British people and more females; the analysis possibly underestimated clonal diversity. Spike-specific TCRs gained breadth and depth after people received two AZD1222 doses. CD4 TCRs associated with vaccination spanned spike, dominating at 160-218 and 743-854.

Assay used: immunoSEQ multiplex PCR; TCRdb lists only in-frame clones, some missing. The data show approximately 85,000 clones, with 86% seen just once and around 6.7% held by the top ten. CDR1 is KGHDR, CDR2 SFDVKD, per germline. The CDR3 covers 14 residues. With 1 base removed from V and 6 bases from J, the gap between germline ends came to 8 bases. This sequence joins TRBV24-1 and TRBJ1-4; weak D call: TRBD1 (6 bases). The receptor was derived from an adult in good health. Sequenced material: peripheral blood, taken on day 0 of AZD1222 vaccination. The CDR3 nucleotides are TGTGCCACCAGTGATTTTGGGGGGCATGAAAAACTGTTTTTT. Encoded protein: CATSDFGGHEKLFF.